This T cell receptor beta chain was identified during a study of cytomegalovirus exposure and HLA in healthy donors. Study-wide context: As an earlier analysis found, 180 million or so T cells yielded about 120 million unique TCR beta sequences.

The PCR contained 60 Vbeta and 13 Jbeta primers. Produced via immunoSEQ multiplex PCR; TCRdb's table is partial and in-frame only. The sample consists of 110,000 or so clones, 55% to 75% of them appearing once. Details on this clone: Its antigen is still unknown.

Study-level results: The majority of TCR sequences were rare, yet some public TCRs appeared in many donors. It was only CMV serostatus that was available as immune exposure information. The authors considered a cluster of highly shared sequence variants likely to be a sequencing artifact.

The TCR comes from a woman in her seventies in good health and CMV-seropositive. Sample: PBMCs.

The CDR3 DNA follows: TGTGCCAGCAGCTTAACAGGGAGGGCTGAAGCTTTCTTT. It yields the protein CASSLTGRAEAFF. This chain joins TRBV27 and TRBJ1-1, with D possibly matching TRBD1 (6 bases). The CDR3 contains 13 residues. Germline CDR1 reads MNHEY; CDR2 reads SMNVEV (reference sequence). V dropped 6 bases and J dropped 6 bases, with 14 bases sitting between them.